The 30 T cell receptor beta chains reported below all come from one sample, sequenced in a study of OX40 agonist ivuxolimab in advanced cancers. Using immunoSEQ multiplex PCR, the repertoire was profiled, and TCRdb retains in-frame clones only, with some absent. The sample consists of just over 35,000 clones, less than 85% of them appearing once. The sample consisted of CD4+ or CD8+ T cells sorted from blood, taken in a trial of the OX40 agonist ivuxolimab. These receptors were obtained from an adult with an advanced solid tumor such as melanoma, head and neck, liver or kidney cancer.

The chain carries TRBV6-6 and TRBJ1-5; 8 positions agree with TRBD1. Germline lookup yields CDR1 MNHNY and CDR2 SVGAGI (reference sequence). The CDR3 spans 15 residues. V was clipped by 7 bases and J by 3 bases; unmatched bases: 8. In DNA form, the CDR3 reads TGTGCCAGCAAGTCCGGACAGGGTATCAATCAGCCCCAGCATTTT. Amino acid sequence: CASKSGQGINQPQHF.

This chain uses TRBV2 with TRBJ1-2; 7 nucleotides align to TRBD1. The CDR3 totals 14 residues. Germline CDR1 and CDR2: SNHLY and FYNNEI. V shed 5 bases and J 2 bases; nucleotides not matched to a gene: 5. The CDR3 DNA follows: TGTGCCAGCAGTAGGGGACAGAGAAACTATGGCTACACCTTC. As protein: CASSRGQRNYGYTF.

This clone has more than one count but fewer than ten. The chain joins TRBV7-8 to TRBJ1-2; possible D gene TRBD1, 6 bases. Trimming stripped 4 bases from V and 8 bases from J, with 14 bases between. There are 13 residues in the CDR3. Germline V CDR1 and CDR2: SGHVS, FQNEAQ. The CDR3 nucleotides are TGTGCCAGCAGCTATAAACAGGGTCTGGGCTACACCTTC. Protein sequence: CASSYKQGLGYTF.

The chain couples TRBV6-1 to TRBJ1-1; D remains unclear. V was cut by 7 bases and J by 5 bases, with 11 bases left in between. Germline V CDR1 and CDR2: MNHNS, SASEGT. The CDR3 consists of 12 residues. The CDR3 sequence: CASTLLRTEAFF. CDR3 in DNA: TGTGCCAGCACCCTGTTGCGGACTGAAGCTTTCTTT.

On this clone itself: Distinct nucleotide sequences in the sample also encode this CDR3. In nucleotides, the CDR3 is TGTGCCAGCAGCCTTACTGCAACTAATGAAAAACTGTTTTTT. Translated: CASSLTATNEKLFF. V gene TRBV7-8 combines with J gene TRBJ1-4; D ambiguous. V was cut by 5 bases and J by 0 bases, with 7 bases left in between. Germline values: CDR1 SGHVS, CDR2 FQNEAQ. There are 14 residues in the CDR3. Looking up the rest from reference TRBV7-8 and TRBJ1-4 gives the full variable domain: GAGVSQSPRYKVAKRGQDVALRCDPISGHVSLFWYQQALGQGPEFLTYFQNEAQLDKSGLPSDRFFAERPEGSVSTLKIQRTQQEDSAVYLCASSLTATNEKLFFGSGTQLSVL.

Written as DNA, the CDR3 is TGTGCCAGCAGCTTAGGAACGGGGGGCACAACAGATACGCAGTATTTT. Protein sequence: CASSLGTGGTTDTQYF. J is TRBJ2-3 and V is TRBV7-9; weak D call: TRBD2 (7 bases). V lost 1 base and J 3 bases, leaving 14 bases between the germline ends. Germline V gives CDR1 SEHNR, CDR2 FQNEAQ (reference sequence). The CDR3 covers 16 residues.

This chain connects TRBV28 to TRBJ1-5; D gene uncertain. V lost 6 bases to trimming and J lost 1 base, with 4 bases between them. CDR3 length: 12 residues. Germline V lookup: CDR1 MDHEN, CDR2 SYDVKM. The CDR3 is CASRVSNQPQHF. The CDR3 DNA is TGTGCCAGCAGGGTGAGCAATCAGCCCCAGCATTTT.

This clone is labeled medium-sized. The CDR3 protein is CATSPRTYSNQPQHF. The CDR3 DNA is TGTGCCACCAGCCCGCGGACGTATAGCAATCAGCCCCAGCATTTT. This chain links TRBV15 with TRBJ1-5; unclear D gene. The ends were cut back, 5 bases at V and 0 bases at J, with 11 bases in the middle. There are 15 residues in the CDR3. Germline V gene lookup returns CDR1 LNHNV and CDR2 YYDKDF (reference sequence).

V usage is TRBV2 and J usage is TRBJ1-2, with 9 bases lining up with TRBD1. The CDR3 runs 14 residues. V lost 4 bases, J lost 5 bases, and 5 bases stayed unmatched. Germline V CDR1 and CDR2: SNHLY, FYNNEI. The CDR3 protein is CASSAVTGGYGYTF. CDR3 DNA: TGTGCCAGCAGTGCGGTGACAGGGGGTTATGGCTACACCTTC.

CDR3 in DNA: TGCGCCAGCAGCTTTGGTGGGGCTAGCACAGATACGCAGTATTTT. Its protein is CASSFGGASTDTQYF. V and J are TRBV5-1 and TRBJ2-3, with a weak D call TRBD1 (5 bases). The CDR3 is 15 residues long. V gave up 2 bases and J gave up 0 bases, with 10 bases separating them. Germline V gene lookup returns CDR1 SGHRS and CDR2 YFSETQ.

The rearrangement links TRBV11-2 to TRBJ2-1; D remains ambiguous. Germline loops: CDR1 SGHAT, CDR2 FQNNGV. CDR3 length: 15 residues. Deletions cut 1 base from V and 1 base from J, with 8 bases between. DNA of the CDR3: TGTGCCAGCAGCTTAGGGGCAGAGTCCTACAATGAGCAGTTCTTC. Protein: CASSLGAESYNEQFF. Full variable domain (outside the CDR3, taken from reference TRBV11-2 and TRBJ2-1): EAGVAQSPRYKIIEKRQSVAFWCNPISGHATLYWYQQILGQGPKLLIQFQNNGVVDDSQLPKDRFSAERLKGVDSTLKIQPAKLEDSAVYLCASSLGAESYNEQFFGPGTRLTVL.

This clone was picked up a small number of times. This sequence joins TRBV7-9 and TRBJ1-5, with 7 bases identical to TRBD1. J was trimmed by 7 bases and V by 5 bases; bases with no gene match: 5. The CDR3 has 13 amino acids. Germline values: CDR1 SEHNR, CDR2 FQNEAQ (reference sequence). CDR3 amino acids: CASSMTGTQPQHF. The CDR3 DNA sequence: TGTGCCAGCAGCATGACAGGGACACAGCCCCAGCATTTT.

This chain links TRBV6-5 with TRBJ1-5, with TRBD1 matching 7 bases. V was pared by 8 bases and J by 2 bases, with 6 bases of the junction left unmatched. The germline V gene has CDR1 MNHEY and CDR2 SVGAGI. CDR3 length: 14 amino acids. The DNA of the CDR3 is TGTGCCAGCCGAACTACAGGGGGCAATCAGCCCCAGCATTTT. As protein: CASRTTGGNQPQHF.

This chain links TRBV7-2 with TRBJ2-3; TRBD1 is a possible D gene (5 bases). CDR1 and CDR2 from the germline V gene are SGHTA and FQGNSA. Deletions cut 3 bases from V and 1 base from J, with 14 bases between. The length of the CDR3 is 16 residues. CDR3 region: CASSLVGALRTDTQYF. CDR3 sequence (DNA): TGTGCCAGCAGCTTGGTAGGGGCCCTACGCACAGATACGCAGTATTTT. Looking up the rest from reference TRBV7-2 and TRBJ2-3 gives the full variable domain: GAGVSQSPSNKVTEKGKDVELRCDPISGHTALYWYRQSLGQGLEFLIYFQGNSAPDKSGLPSDRFSAERTGGSVSTLTIQRTQQEDSAVYLCASSLVGALRTDTQYFGPGTRLTVL.

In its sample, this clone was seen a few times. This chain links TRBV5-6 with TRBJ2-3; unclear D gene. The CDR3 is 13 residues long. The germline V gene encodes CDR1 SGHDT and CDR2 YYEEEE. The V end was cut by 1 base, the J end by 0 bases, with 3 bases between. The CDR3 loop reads CASSLTSTDTQYF. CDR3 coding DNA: TGTGCCAGCAGCTTGACAAGCACAGATACGCAGTATTTT.

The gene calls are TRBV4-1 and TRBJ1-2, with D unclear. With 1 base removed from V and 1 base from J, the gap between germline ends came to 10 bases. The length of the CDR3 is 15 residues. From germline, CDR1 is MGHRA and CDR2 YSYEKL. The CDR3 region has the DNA TGCGCCAGCAGCCAAGTTCGGACGGATAACTATGGCTACACCTTC. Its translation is CASSQVRTDNYGYTF.

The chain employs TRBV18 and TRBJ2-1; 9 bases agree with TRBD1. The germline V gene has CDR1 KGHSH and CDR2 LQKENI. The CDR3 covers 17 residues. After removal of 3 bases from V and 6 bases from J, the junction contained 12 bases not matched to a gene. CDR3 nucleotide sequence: TGTGCCAGCTCACCGCCTTTTTTAGGACAGGGGTCCAATGAGCAGTTCTTC. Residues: CASSPPFLGQGSNEQFF. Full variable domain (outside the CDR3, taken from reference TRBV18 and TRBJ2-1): NAGVMQNPRHLVRRRGQEARLRCSPMKGHSHVYWYRQLPEEGLKFMVYLQKENIIDESGMPKERFSAEFPKEGPSILRIQQVVRGDSAAYFCASSPPFLGQGSNEQFFGPGTRLTVL.

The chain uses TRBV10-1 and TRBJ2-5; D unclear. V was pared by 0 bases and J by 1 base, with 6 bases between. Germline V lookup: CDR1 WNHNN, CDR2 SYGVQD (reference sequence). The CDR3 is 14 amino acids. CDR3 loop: CASSESASQETQYF. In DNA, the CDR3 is TGCGCCAGCAGTGAGTCGGCTAGCCAAGAGACCCAGTACTTC.

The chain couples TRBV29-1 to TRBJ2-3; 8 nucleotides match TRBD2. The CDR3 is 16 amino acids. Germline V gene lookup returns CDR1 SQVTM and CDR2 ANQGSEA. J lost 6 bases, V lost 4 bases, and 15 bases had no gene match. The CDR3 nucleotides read TGCAGCGTTGTTAGAGATATTGCGGGGGGAGTGGATACGCAGTATTTT. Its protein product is CSVVRDIAGGVDTQYF.

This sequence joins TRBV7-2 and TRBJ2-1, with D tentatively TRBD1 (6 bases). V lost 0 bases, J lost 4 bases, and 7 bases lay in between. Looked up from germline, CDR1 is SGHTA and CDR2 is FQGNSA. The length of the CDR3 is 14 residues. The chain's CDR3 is CASSLAQGYNEQFF. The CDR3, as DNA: TGTGCCAGCAGCTTAGCACAGGGATACAATGAGCAGTTCTTC. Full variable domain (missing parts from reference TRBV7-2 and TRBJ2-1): GAGVSQSPSNKVTEKGKDVELRCDPISGHTALYWYRQSLGQGLEFLIYFQGNSAPDKSGLPSDRFSAERTGGSVSTLTIQRTQQEDSAVYLCASSLAQGYNEQFFGPGTRLTVL.

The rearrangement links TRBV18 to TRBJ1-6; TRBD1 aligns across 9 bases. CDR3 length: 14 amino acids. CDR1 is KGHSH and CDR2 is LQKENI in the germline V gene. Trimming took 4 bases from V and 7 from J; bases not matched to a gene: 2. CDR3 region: CASSQGQGNSPLHF. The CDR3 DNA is TGTGCCAGCTCACAAGGACAGGGGAATTCACCCCTCCACTTT.

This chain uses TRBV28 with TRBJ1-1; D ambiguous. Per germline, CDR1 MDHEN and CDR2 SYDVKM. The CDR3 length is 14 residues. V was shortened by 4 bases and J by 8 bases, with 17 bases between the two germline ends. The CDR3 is CASSSPSTVREAFF. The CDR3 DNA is TGTGCCAGCAGTTCCCCTAGCACGGTACGGGAAGCTTTCTTT. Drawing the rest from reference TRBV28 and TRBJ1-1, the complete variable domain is DVKVTQSSRYLVKRTGEKVFLECVQDMDHENMFWYRQDPGLGLRLIYFSYDVKMKEKGDIPEGYSVSREKKERFSLILESASTNQTSMYLCASSSPSTVREAFFGQGTRLTVV.

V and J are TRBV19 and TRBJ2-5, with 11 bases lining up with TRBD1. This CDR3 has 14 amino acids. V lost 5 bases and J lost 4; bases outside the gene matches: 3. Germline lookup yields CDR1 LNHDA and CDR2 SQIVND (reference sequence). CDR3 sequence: CASSPGTGGETQYF. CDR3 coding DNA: TGTGCCAGTAGTCCAGGGACAGGGGGAGAGACCCAGTACTTC.

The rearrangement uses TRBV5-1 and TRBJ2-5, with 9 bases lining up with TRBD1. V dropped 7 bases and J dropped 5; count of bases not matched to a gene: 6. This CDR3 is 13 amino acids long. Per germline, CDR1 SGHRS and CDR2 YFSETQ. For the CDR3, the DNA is TGCGCCAGCGCACAGGGGGCGGGGGAGACCCAGTACTTC. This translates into CASAQGAGETQYF. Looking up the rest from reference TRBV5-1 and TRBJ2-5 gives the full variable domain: KAGVTQTPRYLIKTRGQQVTLSCSPISGHRSVSWYQQTPGQGLQFLFEYFSETQRNKGNFPGRFSGRQFSNSRSEMNVSTLELGDSALYLCASAQGAGETQYFGPGTRLLVL.

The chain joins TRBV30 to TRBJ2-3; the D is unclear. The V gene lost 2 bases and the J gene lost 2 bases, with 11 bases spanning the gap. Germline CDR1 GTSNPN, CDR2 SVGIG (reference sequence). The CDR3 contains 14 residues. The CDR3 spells CAWSYGPPTDTQYF. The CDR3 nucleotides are TGTGCCTGGAGTTATGGGCCGCCCACAGATACGCAGTATTTT.

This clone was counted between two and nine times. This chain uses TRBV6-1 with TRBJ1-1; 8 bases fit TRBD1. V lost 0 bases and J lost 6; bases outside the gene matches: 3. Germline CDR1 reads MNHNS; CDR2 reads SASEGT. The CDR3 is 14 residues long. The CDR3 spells CASSEAMTGAEAFF. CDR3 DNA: TGTGCCAGCAGTGAAGCTATGACAGGGGCTGAAGCTTTCTTT.

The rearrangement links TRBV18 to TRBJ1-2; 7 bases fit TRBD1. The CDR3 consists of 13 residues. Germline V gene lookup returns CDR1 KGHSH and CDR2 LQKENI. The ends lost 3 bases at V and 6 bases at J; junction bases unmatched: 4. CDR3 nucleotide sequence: TGTGCCAGCTCACCTAACAGGGGTGATGGCTACACCTTC. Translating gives CASSPNRGDGYTF.

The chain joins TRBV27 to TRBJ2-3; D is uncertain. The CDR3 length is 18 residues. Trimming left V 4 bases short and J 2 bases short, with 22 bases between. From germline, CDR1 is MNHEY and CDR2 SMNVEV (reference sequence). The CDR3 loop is CASSSVLGSIPSTDTQYF. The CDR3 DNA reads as TGTGCCAGCAGTTCCGTTTTGGGCTCCATCCCCTCCACAGATACGCAGTATTTT.

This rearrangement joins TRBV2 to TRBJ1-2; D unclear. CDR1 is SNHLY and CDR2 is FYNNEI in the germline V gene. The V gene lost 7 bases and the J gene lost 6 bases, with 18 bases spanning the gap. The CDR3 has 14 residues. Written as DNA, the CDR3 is TGTGCCAGCAATCCGACCCCACAGTCACATGGCTACACCTTC. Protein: CASNPTPQSHGYTF.

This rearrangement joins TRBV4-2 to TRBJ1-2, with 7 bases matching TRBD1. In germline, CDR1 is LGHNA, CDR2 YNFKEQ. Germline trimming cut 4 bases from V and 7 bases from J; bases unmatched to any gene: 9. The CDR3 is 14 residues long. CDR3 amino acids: CASSPSDRTGGYTF. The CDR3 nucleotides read TGTGCCAGCAGCCCGTCCGACAGGACAGGTGGCTACACCTTC.